The next 17 T cell receptor beta chains were all read from a single sample in a study of blood T cell repertoires in COVID-19. Only in-frame clones appear in the TCRdb table, and some are missing; sequencing was by immunoSEQ multiplex PCR. Of fewer than 50,000 clones in the sample, roughly 82% were seen once. Sequenced: peripheral blood. The receptors were sampled from a human donor in a cohort sampled during active COVID-19.

The chain recombines TRBV3-1 (or the pseudogene TRBV3-2) with TRBJ1-1, with 7 bases matching TRBD1. V lost 0 bases to trimming and J lost 1 base; unmatched junction nucleotides: 8. Per the germline V gene, CDR1 is LGHDT and CDR2 is YNNKEL (reference sequence). The CDR3 is 17 amino acids. The CDR3 reads CASSQDFVHRGNTEAFF. CDR3 in DNA: TGTGCCAGCAGCCAAGATTTCGTGCACAGGGGGAACACTGAAGCTTTCTTT.

The chain couples TRBV2 to TRBJ1-2; D is perhaps TRBD1 (5 bases). CDR3 length equals 14 residues. V was cut by 5 bases and J by 1 base, with 11 bases left in between. Germline V gene data show CDR1 as SNHLY and CDR2 as FYNNEI. CDR3 loop: CASSRAGFNYGYTF. For the CDR3, the DNA is TGTGCCAGCAGTCGGGCAGGGTTTAACTATGGCTACACCTTC.

V and J are TRBV6-1 and TRBJ2-3, with D possibly matching TRBD2 (5 bases). Germline-derived CDR1 and CDR2 are MNHNS and SASEGT. The CDR3 runs to 18 residues. Trimming shortened V by 2 bases and J by 1 base, and 19 bases separated the two germline ends. The CDR3 here is CASSEKARRARGTDTQYF. The CDR3, as DNA: TGTGCCAGCAGTGAAAAGGCAAGACGGGCGCGGGGCACAGATACGCAGTATTTT.

J is TRBJ2-3 and V is TRBV25-1; TRBD2 aligns across 12 bases. V shed 6 bases and J 4 bases; nucleotides not matched to a gene: 2. This CDR3 has 14 residues. Per the germline V gene, CDR1 is MGHDK and CDR2 is SYGVNS. CDR3 loop: CASRTSGSSDTQYF. For the CDR3, the DNA is TGTGCCAGCAGGACTAGCGGGAGTTCAGATACGCAGTATTTT.

The V and J genes are TRBV6-2 or TRBV6-3 and TRBJ2-3; D is possibly TRBD2 (6 bases). The V end was cut by 6 bases, the J end by 8 bases, with 18 bases between. The CDR3 spans 14 residues. CDR1 and CDR2 (germline): MNHEY, SVGEGT. The CDR3 nucleotides are TGTGCCAGCAGCCAGGGACTCTCAGCGGCTACGCAGTATTTT. This translates into CASSQGLSAATQYF.

The chain combines TRBV6-2 or TRBV6-3 with TRBJ1-5; TRBD1 agrees at 8 bases. There are 14 residues in the CDR3. V shed 6 bases, J shed 4 bases, and the junction held 5 bases outside the gene matches. CDR1 and CDR2 from the germline V gene are MNHEY and SVGEGT. This chain's CDR3 is CASSPRGRNQPQHF. The CDR3 region has the DNA TGTGCCAGCAGCCCCAGGGGGCGAAATCAGCCCCAGCATTTT.

In this sample, this clone turned up once. V and J are TRBV28 and TRBJ2-3; 10 nucleotides align to TRBD2. Germline trimming cut 2 bases from V and 2 bases from J; bases unmatched to any gene: 4. CDR3 length: 16 residues. The germline CDR1 and CDR2 sequences are MDHEN and SYDVKM. Written as DNA, the CDR3 is TGTGCCAGCAGTTTAGCAGCGGGAGGGCCCACAGATACGCAGTATTTT. It encodes CASSLAAGGPTDTQYF. The full variable domain, in which reference TRBV28 and TRBJ2-3 provide the parts outside the CDR3, is DVKVTQSSRYLVKRTGEKVFLECVQDMDHENMFWYRQDPGLGLRLIYFSYDVKMKEKGDIPEGYSVSREKKERFSLILESASTNQTSMYLCASSLAAGGPTDTQYFGPGTRLTVL.

The chain links TRBV27 to TRBJ2-5; D may be TRBD2 (5 bases). The CDR3 loop spans 13 amino acids. Looked up from germline, CDR1 is MNHEY and CDR2 is SMNVEV (reference sequence). V was cut by 2 bases and J by 5 bases, with 9 bases left in between. The CDR3 coding sequence is TGTGCCAGCAGTTTAATAGCGCGCGAGACCCAGTACTTC. Translation gives CASSLIARETQYF.

The CDR3 DNA sequence: TGTGCCAGCAGCAGGTGGGGACAGGGCTCGTACCAAGAGACCCAGTACTTC. Protein: CASSRWGQGSYQETQYF. This sequence joins TRBV9 and TRBJ2-5; 9 bases fit TRBD1. Unmatched junction bases numbered 10, after V lost 4 bases and J lost 0 bases. The V gene's germline CDR1 is SGDLS and CDR2 YYNGEE. CDR3 size: 17 residues.

The chain joins TRBV6-7 to TRBJ2-3; 11 bases match TRBD2. TRBV6-7 is known as an ORF, though its function is uncertain. This CDR3 region has 17 residues. V dropped 2 bases and J dropped 3; count of bases not matched to a gene: 7. CDR3 loop: CASSYPQLAGVTDTQYF. The CDR3 DNA follows: TGTGCCAGCAGTTACCCCCAACTAGCGGGAGTAACAGATACGCAGTATTTT.

The V gene is TRBV3-1 (or the pseudogene TRBV3-2), the J gene TRBJ2-1; TRBD2 might be the D (6 bases). The ends were cut back, 3 bases at V and 5 bases at J, with 14 bases in the middle. Germline values: CDR1 LGHDT, CDR2 YNNKEL (reference sequence). The CDR3 contains 15 residues. CDR3 amino acids: CASSQRRGNHNEQFF. The CDR3 bases are TGTGCCAGCAGCCAGCGTCGCGGGAACCACAATGAGCAGTTCTTC.

The chain couples TRBV5-4 to TRBJ2-7; 14 nucleotides line up with TRBD2. CDR3 length equals 18 residues. Per the germline V gene, CDR1 is SGHNT and CDR2 is YYREEE (reference sequence). With 0 bases clipped from V and 2 bases from J, the junction kept 7 bases outside the gene matches. The CDR3 sequence: CASSLAGTSGRGAYEQYF. Here the CDR3 DNA reads TGTGCCAGCAGCTTGGCCGGGACTAGCGGGAGAGGAGCCTACGAGCAGTACTTC.

This chain links TRBV7-9 with TRBJ2-1; 10 nucleotides match TRBD2. Germline trimming cut 6 bases from V and 1 base from J; bases unmatched to any gene: 15. Germline V lookup: CDR1 SEHNR, CDR2 FQNEAQ (reference sequence). The CDR3 loop spans 19 amino acids. This chain's CDR3 is CASRRGLAEGGRSYNEQFF. In DNA form, the CDR3 reads TGTGCCAGCAGAAGAGGACTAGCGGAGGGGGGCAGGTCCTACAATGAGCAGTTCTTC.

The chain uses TRBV29-1 and TRBJ2-3; 10 bases align to TRBD2. Germline CDR1 reads SQVTM; CDR2 reads ANQGSEA. V lost 4 bases to trimming and J lost 6 bases; unmatched junction nucleotides: 13. The CDR3 has 16 amino acids. The chain's CDR3 is CSVAKRLAGMTDTQYF. The CDR3, as DNA: TGCAGCGTTGCCAAGCGACTAGCGGGTATGACCGATACGCAGTATTTT.

The chain uses TRBV5-5 and TRBJ1-1; the match to TRBD1 covers 9 bases. Trimming took 4 bases from V and 6 from J; bases not matched to a gene: 7. This CDR3 comprises 14 residues. Germline values: CDR1 SGHKS, CDR2 YYEKEE (reference sequence). As DNA, the CDR3 is TGTGCCAGCAGCCCCGGGACAGGGAGGGCTGAAGCTTTCTTT. This gives the protein CASSPGTGRAEAFF.

The chain combines TRBV7-9 with TRBJ1-5; the D gene is possibly TRBD1 (6 bases). Germline CDR1 and CDR2: SEHNR and FQNEAQ (reference sequence). With 5 bases removed from V and 11 bases from J, the gap between germline ends came to 25 bases. The length of the CDR3 is 16 residues. As DNA, the CDR3 is TGTGCCAGCAGCCTCGGAGGGGGGGGTCCGCCGGTGGCCCAGCATTTT. Translating gives CASSLGGGGPPVAQHF. The variable domain in full, with the rest retrieved from reference TRBV7-9 and TRBJ1-5, is DTGVSQNPRHKITKRGQNVTFRCDPISEHNRLYWYRQTLGQGPEFLTYFQNEAQLEKSRLLSDRFSAERPKGSFSTLEIQRTEQGDSAMYLCASSLGGGGPPVAQHFGDGTRLSIL.

The chain carries TRBV11-3 and TRBJ2-1; TRBD1 matches at 8 bases. The CDR3 has 17 residues. Germline CDR1 SGHNT, CDR2 YENEEA. V shed 3 bases and J 0 bases; nucleotides not matched to a gene: 7. CDR3 protein: CASSFQGQGSSYNEQFF. The DNA of the CDR3 is TGTGCCAGCAGCTTTCAAGGACAGGGAAGCTCCTACAATGAGCAGTTCTTC.